The 7 T cell receptor beta chains below all came from one sample that was sequenced in a study of neurological immune-mediated disorders. Noted time point: longitudinal time-point 3. TCRdb itself ran the 5' RACE reads through MiXCR, one entry per CDR3 protein. This sample has tens of thousands of distinct CDR3 sequences, with 7% to 10% found just once. What was sequenced was PBMCs. The receptors were gathered from a woman aged 40 to 55 in good health.

Many counts were recorded for this clonotype. The chain uses TRBV27 and TRBJ1-5, with TRBD1 matching 12 bases. The CDR3 loop spans 13 amino acids. Germline V lookup: CDR1 MNHEY, CDR2 SMNVEV (reference sequence). V dropped 5 bases and J dropped 9; count of bases not matched to a gene: 2. CDR3 nucleotide sequence: TGTGCCAGCAGTCGGGACAGGGGGCGGCCCCAGCATTTT. The encoded protein is CASSRDRGRPQHF.

Many counts were recorded for this clonotype. The chain has TRBV20-1 and TRBJ1-1, with 7 bases aligning to TRBD1. The germline V gene encodes CDR1 DFQATT and CDR2 SNEGSKA (reference sequence). Trimming at V came to 5 bases and at J to 4 bases, leaving 7 bases not matched to a gene. The CDR3 is 13 amino acids. This chain's CDR3 is CSAPVQGITEAFF. The CDR3 region has the DNA TGCAGTGCTCCCGTACAGGGGATCACTGAAGCTTTCTTT.

This clonotype was observed many times. The chain is built from TRBV6-5 and TRBJ1-2, with D possibly matching TRBD1 (5 bases). The ends were cut back, 2 bases at V and 0 bases at J, with 7 bases in the middle. This CDR3 comprises 14 residues. CDR1 and CDR2 from the germline V gene are MNHEY and SVGAGI. This CDR3 is CASSYDRANYGYTF. CDR3 DNA sequence: TGTGCCAGCAGTTACGACAGAGCTAACTATGGCTACACCTTC.

This clonotype appeared many times. This rearrangement joins TRBV5-1 to TRBJ1-5; TRBD1 matches 8 bases. The trim removed 5 bases at V and 9 bases at J, leaving 7 bases unmatched. The germline CDR1 and CDR2 sequences are SGHRS and YFSETQ. CDR3 length: 13 amino acids. CDR3 nucleotides: TGCGCCAGCAGGTTGACAGGGGCTGGGCCCCAGCATTTT. Amino acid sequence: CASRLTGAGPQHF.

This clonotype was detected ten times or more. The chain couples TRBV20-1 to TRBJ2-7; 10 nucleotides agree with TRBD1. Looked up from germline, CDR1 is DFQATT and CDR2 is SNEGSKA (reference sequence). The CDR3 spans 13 residues. V lost 5 bases to trimming and J lost 6 bases; unmatched junction nucleotides: 7. The CDR3 here is CSASGQGFGEQYF. CDR3 DNA: TGCAGTGCTTCGGGACAGGGGTTCGGCGAGCAGTACTTC.

This clonotype was seen ten or more times. V gene TRBV6-5 combines with J gene TRBJ2-1; unclear D gene. The CDR3 loop spans 16 amino acids. CDR1 is MNHEY and CDR2 is SVGAGI in the germline V gene. Between the trimmed V and J ends, which lost 0 bases and 1 base, there was a span of 10 bases. The CDR3 coding sequence is TGTGCCAGCAGTTACTCATCCCGCGGATCCTACAATGAGCAGTTCTTC. Residues: CASSYSSRGSYNEQFF.

This clonotype was counted a few times. This chain joins TRBV20-1 and TRBJ2-7; the D gene is possibly TRBD1 (6 bases). Trimming pared 0 bases from V and 5 bases from J, leaving 14 bases between. Germline V lookup: CDR1 DFQATT, CDR2 SNEGSKA (reference sequence). The CDR3 loop spans 14 amino acids. The CDR3 here is CSARDSRGGHEQYF. DNA for the CDR3: TGCAGTGCTAGAGATAGCAGGGGCGGACACGAGCAGTACTTC.